Each of the 30 T cell receptor beta chains below was sequenced from the same sample in a study of molecular identifiers for immune sequencing clone quantification. Each CDR3 protein is one row after TCRdb ran MiXCR on the PCR reads. The sample has 490,000 or so distinct CDR3 sequences, over 20% seen once. The sequencing sample was made of naive CD8+ T cells from blood, with Jurkat cell RNA spiked in. Subset denoted: FACS-sorted CD8+CD4-CCR7+CD45RA+ naive T cells. The origin of the receptors is a human donor in good health. Some libraries in this study had Jurkat cell RNA spiked in.

At least ten counts were recorded for this clonotype. The V gene is TRBV7-9, the J gene TRBJ2-3, with D tentatively TRBD1 or TRBD2 (5 bases each). Germline V CDR1 and CDR2: SEHNR, FQNEAQ (reference sequence). The CDR3 has 15 amino acids. The V end was cut by 1 base, the J end by 5 bases, with 13 bases between. The CDR3 loop is CASSLVAPREDTQYF. CDR3 bases: TGTGCCAGCAGCTTAGTAGCGCCCAGGGAAGATACGCAGTATTTT.

The chain links TRBV6-1 to TRBJ1-1, with no clear D. The CDR3 consists of 15 residues. Trimming shortened V by 0 bases and J by 0 bases, and 8 bases separated the two germline ends. CDR1 is MNHNS, CDR2 SASEGT, per germline. This CDR3 reads CASSEANFMNTEAFF. In nucleotides, the CDR3 is TGTGCCAGCAGTGAAGCCAACTTTATGAACACTGAAGCTTTCTTT.

This chain joins TRBV5-6 and TRBJ1-2; D is perhaps TRBD1 (5 bases). This CDR3 contains 15 residues. The germline gives CDR1 SGHDT, CDR2 YYEEEE. Trimming took off 4 bases at V and 5 bases at J, with 18 bases between the two ends. The CDR3 here is CASSLGSGTQYGYTF. DNA of the CDR3: TGTGCCAGCAGCCTGGGGTCTGGGACTCAGTATGGCTACACCTTC.

The genes are TRBV27 and TRBJ2-1; D not certain. Germline-derived CDR1 and CDR2 are MNHEY and SMNVEV (reference sequence). With 5 bases removed from V and 0 bases from J, the gap between germline ends came to 20 bases. This CDR3 spans 18 amino acids. The CDR3 DNA is TGTGCCAGCAGTCCCCTCACTTACACGATTAGCTCCTACAATGAGCAGTTCTTC. Translation gives CASSPLTYTISSYNEQFF.

This clonotype has a single count. The V call is TRBV7-9, the J call TRBJ2-1, with D uncertain. Germline CDR1 reads SEHNR; CDR2 reads FQNEAQ (reference sequence). V was pared by 5 bases and J by 8 bases, with 13 bases between. There are 13 residues in the CDR3. CDR3 DNA: TGTGCCAGCAGCCTCATCCTGGTTGATGAGCAGTTCTTC. This gives the protein CASSLILVDEQFF.

Of note for this clonotype: Given a much more abundant clone one base away, this may be a read error. The chain links TRBV28 to TRBJ2-7; 10 positions match TRBD1. From germline, CDR1 is MDHEN and CDR2 SYDVKM. With V trimmed by 5 bases and J by 12 bases, 19 bases remained unmatched. CDR3 length equals 16 residues. The CDR3 DNA sequence: TGTGCCAGCAGTAAACCACTGGGACAGGGGAATGAGCAGCGGTACTTC. Its translation: CASSKPLGQGNEQRYF.

The gene calls are TRBV28 and TRBJ1-1; D gene unclear. Trimming stripped 2 bases from V and 2 bases from J, with 15 bases between. Per the germline V gene, CDR1 is MDHEN and CDR2 is SYDVKM. This CDR3 comprises 16 residues. The CDR3 coding sequence is TGTGCCAGCAGTTTACCCGACACGTTGGGAAACACTGAAGCTTTCTTT. Encoded protein: CASSLPDTLGNTEAFF.

There are many counts of this clonotype. V gene TRBV18 combines with J gene TRBJ1-1, with D possibly matching TRBD1 (5 bases). This CDR3 spans 11 amino acids. V dropped 6 bases and J dropped 11 bases, with 13 bases sitting between them. The V gene's germline CDR1 is KGHSH and CDR2 LQKENI. The CDR3 DNA reads TGTGCCAGCTCCCTTTCGGGGGAGGCTTTCTTT. It encodes CASSLSGEAFF.

This clonotype was seen ten or more times. The rearrangement uses TRBV29-1 and TRBJ2-2; D gene ambiguous. Germline V CDR1 and CDR2: SQVTM, ANQGSEA. Deletions cut 4 bases from V and 4 bases from J, with 4 bases between. There are 11 residues in the CDR3. The CDR3 loop is CSVGGTGELFF. The CDR3 DNA reads TGCAGCGTTGGGGGCACCGGGGAGCTGTTTTTT.

The chain employs TRBV7-9 and TRBJ2-5; D call uncertain. V dropped 0 bases and J dropped 7 bases, with 9 bases sitting between them. Germline lookup yields CDR1 SEHNR and CDR2 FQNEAQ (reference sequence). CDR3 length: 13 amino acids. The CDR3 nucleotides are TGTGCCAGCAGCTTAGCGCTTGTGGGGACCCAGTACTTC. Its translation: CASSLALVGTQYF.

The gene calls are TRBV5-6 and TRBJ1-5; 12 nucleotides align to TRBD1. Germline loops: CDR1 SGHDT, CDR2 YYEEEE. The V gene end was trimmed by 4 bases and the J gene end by 0 bases; junction bases not matched to a gene: 14. The CDR3 covers 20 residues. CDR3 sequence (DNA): TGTGCCAGCAGCCAAGCAACCGGGACAGGGGGCCTCTCTAGCAATCAGCCCCAGCATTTT. Its protein is CASSQATGTGGLSSNQPQHF.

As for this clonotype: This could be a read error, since a much larger clone is one nucleotide away. This chain joins TRBV29-1 and TRBJ1-2; D perhaps matches TRBD1 (6 bases). Trimming stripped 3 bases from V and 8 bases from J, with 22 bases between. Germline V gene lookup returns CDR1 SQVTM and CDR2 ANQGSEA. The CDR3 has 15 residues. The CDR3 DNA follows: TGCAGCGTTGATGATCCCAGGGGCTGGATTCGGGGCTACACCTTC. This sequence encodes CSVDDPRGWIRGYTF.

The V and J genes are TRBV27 and TRBJ2-7; TRBD1 might be the D (5 bases). Deletions cut 3 bases from V and 5 bases from J, with 8 bases between. CDR1 is MNHEY and CDR2 is SMNVEV in the germline V gene (reference sequence). The CDR3 is 12 amino acids. CDR3 sequence (DNA): TGTGCCAGCAGTTTGTTGGGGCACGAGCAGTACTTC. Its protein product is CASSLLGHEQYF.

This clonotype showed up just a few times. The V gene is TRBV9, the J gene TRBJ2-2; TRBD1 matches 7 bases. J was trimmed by 3 bases and V by 2 bases; bases with no gene match: 4. Germline CDR1 SGDLS, CDR2 YYNGEE. CDR3 length: 15 residues. This chain's CDR3 is CASSVVGTDTGELFF. The CDR3 region has the DNA TGTGCCAGCAGCGTCGTAGGGACAGACACCGGGGAGCTGTTTTTT.

The rearrangement uses TRBV5-4 and TRBJ2-2, with D perhaps being TRBD1 or TRBD2 (5 bases each). The CDR3 consists of 15 residues. Germline V lookup: CDR1 SGHNT, CDR2 YYREEE (reference sequence). Deletions cut 0 bases from V and 7 bases from J, with 13 bases between. The CDR3 sequence: CASSLGNGAGGELFF. CDR3 nucleotides: TGTGCCAGCAGCTTGGGGAACGGGGCTGGCGGGGAGCTGTTTTTT.

This clonotype was found a few times. The chain employs TRBV12-3 or TRBV12-4 and TRBJ2-3; TRBD1 matches 9 bases. V shed 4 bases, J shed 5 bases, and the junction held 4 bases outside the gene matches. This CDR3 has 14 residues. The DNA of the CDR3 is TGTGCCAGCAGTTGGGACAGGGTAAAAGATACGCAGTATTTT. It specifies CASSWDRVKDTQYF.

This clonotype has a handful of counts. The genes are TRBV20-1 and TRBJ2-1; D gene unclear. V lost 8 bases to trimming and J lost 2 bases, with 16 bases between them. Germline CDR1 reads DFQATT; CDR2 reads SNEGSKA (reference sequence). CDR3 length equals 14 residues. This CDR3 reads CSSNKDWTYNEQFF. DNA for the CDR3: TGCAGTTCTAATAAGGATTGGACCTACAATGAGCAGTTCTTC.

The genes are TRBV3-1 and TRBJ2-1, with 7 nucleotides matching TRBD2. The trim removed 3 bases at V and 6 bases at J, leaving 5 bases unmatched. The CDR3 covers 14 residues. Germline V CDR1 and CDR2: LGHDT, YNNKEL (reference sequence). The CDR3: CASSHGGSPNEQFF. Here the CDR3 DNA reads TGTGCCAGCAGCCACGGCGGGAGTCCCAATGAGCAGTTCTTC.

This clonotype was observed many times. The rearrangement links TRBV6-2 or TRBV6-3 to TRBJ2-7; weak D call: TRBD2 (6 bases). CDR3 size: 14 residues. Per the germline V gene, CDR1 is MNHEY and CDR2 is SVGEGT. With 5 bases removed from V and 4 bases from J, the gap between germline ends came to 15 bases. The CDR3 bases are TGTGCCAGCAGTACCCAGGTCGGGGGTTACGAGCAGTACTTC. It codes for CASSTQVGGYEQYF.

Details on this clonotype: The junction does not match germline at one end; this may be a read error. The V call is TRBV4-3, the J call TRBJ1-6; unclear D gene. The germline gives CDR1 LGHNA, CDR2 YSLEER. The CDR3 has 17 residues. The CDR3 nucleotides read TGCGCCAGCAGCCAAGGGGTGGGAGGGCCCGGTAATTCACCCCTCCGCTTT. As protein: CASSQGVGGPGNSPLRF.

This clonotype was observed many times. V usage is TRBV11-2 and J usage is TRBJ2-3, with no clear D. Germline V lookup: CDR1 SGHAT, CDR2 FQNNGV. This CDR3 comprises 12 residues. V was trimmed by 5 bases and J by 10 bases, leaving 13 bases between them. The DNA for the CDR3 is TGTGCCAGCAGCACATGGAACTCCGCGCAGTATTTT. Translation gives CASSTWNSAQYF.

Many counts were recorded for this clonotype. The chain uses TRBV4-3 and TRBJ1-1, with 10 bases matching TRBD1. CDR1 LGHNA and CDR2 YSLEER come from the germline V gene. V lost 0 bases, J lost 3 bases, and 4 bases stayed unmatched. The CDR3 is made up of 16 amino acids. The CDR3 DNA sequence: TGCGCCAGCAGCCAAGATAGAGGGACAGGGGACACTGAAGCTTTCTTT. It translates to CASSQDRGTGDTEAFF.

This clonotype appeared many times. The V gene is TRBV9, the J gene TRBJ2-5; D gene uncertain. Trimming pared 6 bases from V and 5 bases from J, leaving 5 bases between. Germline assignment: CDR1 SGDLS and CDR2 YYNGEE. The CDR3 covers 10 residues. CDR3 in amino acids: CASNTETQYF. In DNA form, the CDR3 reads TGTGCCAGCAACACCGAGACCCAGTACTTC.

This clonotype was detected many times. V usage is TRBV9 and J usage is TRBJ2-3, with D uncertain. Trimming shortened V by 0 bases and J by 2 bases, and 7 bases separated the two germline ends. The CDR3 has 14 residues. Per germline, CDR1 SGDLS and CDR2 YYNGEE. The CDR3 DNA is TGTGCCAGCAGCGTAGCGTCCTACACAGATACGCAGTATTTT. Translating gives CASSVASYTDTQYF. Variable domain in full (rest from reference TRBV9 and TRBJ2-3): DSGVTQTPKHLITATGQRVTLRCSPRSGDLSVYWYQQSLDQGLQFLIQYYNGEERAKGNILERFSAQQFPDLHSELNLSSLELGDSALYFCASSVASYTDTQYFGPGTRLTVL.

With regard to this clonotype: A read error may be the cause here, since a much bigger clone is one base away. The genes are TRBV7-8 and TRBJ2-7; D gene unclear. The germline V gene has CDR1 SGHVS and CDR2 FQNEAQ. Trimming shortened V by 2 bases and J by 0 bases, and 14 bases separated the two germline ends. This CDR3 is built from 16 residues. CDR3 loop: CASSLSITNPSYEQYF. The CDR3 bases are TGTGCCAGCAGCTTATCGATCACAAACCCCTCCTACGAGCAGTACTTC.

This chain connects TRBV20-1 to TRBJ2-5; 9 bases fit TRBD2. CDR1 is DFQATT and CDR2 is SNEGSKA in the germline V gene (reference sequence). V lost 1 base, J lost 5 bases, and 5 bases stayed unmatched. CDR3 length: 14 amino acids. The CDR3: CSARGGRALETQYF. The DNA for the CDR3 is TGCAGTGCTAGAGGCGGGAGGGCCTTGGAGACCCAGTACTTC.

This clonotype was seen more than once but under ten times. CDR3 sequence reads: CASSIGQYNSPLHF. The CDR3 DNA sequence: TGTGCCAGTAGTATAGGACAGTATAATTCACCCCTCCACTTT. The chain recombines TRBV19 with TRBJ1-6, with D maybe TRBD1 (5 bases). CDR3 length: 14 amino acids. Deletions cut 1 base from V and 4 bases from J, with 5 bases between. Germline V CDR1 and CDR2: LNHDA, SQIVND (reference sequence).

This clonotype was seen a handful of times. The chain joins TRBV11-2 to TRBJ2-7; the D is unclear. Germline CDR1 is SGHAT and CDR2 is FQNNGV. V was pared by 3 bases and J by 5 bases, with 11 bases between. This CDR3 has 13 residues. In DNA form, the CDR3 reads TGTGCCAGCAGCTTTTCCGCGTCCAACGAGCAGTACTTC. This encodes CASSFSASNEQYF.

Remarks on this clonotype: A clone one base away is much larger, so this may be a read error. The chain couples TRBV6-6 to TRBJ2-5, with TRBD1 as a possible D gene (5 bases). Germline-derived CDR1 and CDR2 are MNHNY and SVGAGI (reference sequence). CDR3 length: 15 residues. CDR3 nucleotides: TGTGCCAGCAGTTACGAATCAGGGAAATCAGAGACCCGGTACTTC. Its protein is CASSYESGKSETRYF.

This clonotype has a count of ten or more. The chain couples TRBV29-1 to TRBJ2-3; 7 bases agree with TRBD1. CDR3 length: 13 amino acids. Germline CDR1 SQVTM, CDR2 ANQGSEA. The V and J ends lost 6 bases and 4 bases, in that order; junction bases with no gene match: 7. The CDR3 region is CSVPGQIPDTQYF. The DNA of the CDR3 is TGCAGCGTGCCGGGACAGATCCCAGATACGCAGTATTTT.